This T cell receptor (beta chain) was sequenced in a study of T cell changes during pregnancy in multiple sclerosis. V gave up 0 bases and J gave up 4 bases; unmatched junction bases: 2. CDR3 length: 14 amino acids. Germline V CDR1 and CDR2: PRHDT, FYEKMQ (reference sequence). Here immunoSEQ multiplex PCR was the method, and the copy in TCRdb shows in-frame clones only, minus some. The sample carries tens of thousands of clones, 90% recorded once. The rearrangement uses TRBV13 and TRBJ1-2, with 7 bases identical to TRBD1. Sequences were derived from CD8+ T cells from peripheral blood mononuclear cells, sampled in the second trimester of pregnancy. The receptor was isolated from a female donor with multiple sclerosis, enrolled in a pregnancy study. The CDR3: CASSLGQGTYGYTF. In DNA form, the CDR3 reads TGTGCCAGCAGCTTAGGACAGGGGACCTATGGCTACACCTTC.